These T cell receptor beta chains were read from a single sample in a study of cytomegalovirus exposure and HLA in healthy donors. Data came from immunoSEQ multiplex PCR; TCRdb stores just in-frame clones and leaves some out. Among about 250,000 clones listed, roughly 84% were seen once. The sample comprised PBMCs. Receptors originate from a man between 18 and 35 years old in good health and CMV-seropositive. CDR3s leave out the opening cysteine and the closing phenylalanine or tryptophan.

CDR3 | V
ASSLGGLNEQY | TRBV5-6
ASSLVQGAYGYT | TRBV11-2
AWSEDGSHQPQH | TRBV30
SFSRGPNTEAF | TRBV29-1
ASSQGAETGELF | TRBV6-4
ATSIRTGGSNQPQH | TRBV15
AWSGEGRSSTQY | TRBV30
ASSQTSGRRTDTQY | TRBV4-1
ASSPTANTEAF | TRBV25-1
ASSLGRGNEKLF | TRBV5-1
ASSTGQGWHEQY | TRBV27
ASSGSGHEQF | TRBV9
ASSLGTANTEAF | TRBV7-9
ASSSNSGQGKAETQY | TRBV13
ASSLVLKATEAF | TRBV11-2
ASSQDIYAYEQY | TRBV4-3
ASSEGDYGYT | TRBV28
ASSFGGSGNNEQF | TRBV5-1
ASSPRAGASNQPQH | TRBV18
ASSLAASGGYEQY | TRBV7-2
ASSVEGQGLHEQY | TRBV9
ASSAPSDNEQF | TRBV11-2
ASSPNTRADTQY | TRBV9
AWDRNTDAF | TRBV30
AISARGGMNTEAF | TRBV10-3
ASSQGGTAKNIQY | TRBV4-3
AISPGTGGEAF | TRBV10-3
ASSRTGEGYT | TRBV6-6
ASSSRTGVRETQY | TRBV28
SATPGLAGVETQY | TRBV29-1
ASSVGLAGVGGQF | TRBV9
ASSPQVAGGPDEQF | TRBV18
ASTKQETQY | TRBV28
ASSYRGRSYGYT | TRBV6-6
ASSYSSGQVYNEQF | TRBV6-5
ASSGRQGRYGYT | TRBV27